This T cell receptor beta chain was obtained from a study of human T cells and chemical hapten exposure. Each CDR3 protein gets one entry after TCRdb re-called the RACE reads with MiXCR. The profile shows 100,000 to 150,000 distinct CDR3 sequences, around 8.2% of them singletons. Regarding time point: healthy volunteer bleed at 2 weeks. It was unfractionated whole blood from which total RNA was extracted. The source is a male donor in good health. Some clones in this sample may be carry-over from other donors' samples. Sequencing was carried out using whole blood.

The CDR3 coding sequence is TGTGCCAGCAGTGAATCGCCGGGACAGTGGTCCACAGATACGCAGTATTTT. Translating gives CASSESPGQWSTDTQYF. This sequence joins TRBV25-1 and TRBJ2-3, with 7 nucleotides matching TRBD1. The V gene end was trimmed by 1 base and the J gene end by 2 bases; junction bases not matched to a gene: 9. The CDR3 consists of 17 residues. Per the germline V gene, CDR1 is MGHDK and CDR2 is SYGVNS.